The T cell receptor (beta chain) under discussion was sequenced for a study of post-analysis software for immune sequencing data. Study-wide findings and caveats: Roughly five TRBV segments were more frequent in patients than controls; TRBV5-6, TRBV5-1 and TRBV20-1 belonged to this group.

Unique molecular identifiers were present in the TCR beta cDNA libraries. Each CDR3 protein is one row after TCRdb ran MiXCR on the PCR reads. The table shows about 540,000 distinct CDR3 sequences, with around 31% occurring only once. CDR3 length: 13 amino acids. V gave up 6 bases and J gave up 2 bases, with 10 bases separating them. The germline V gene has CDR1 LGHDT and CDR2 YNNKEL (reference sequence). This clonotype was seen a few times. What it binds is not known. The sequencing input was blood. The source is a girl aged 2 to 17 with multiple sclerosis. The chain joins TRBV3-1 to TRBJ2-5, with D unclear. CDR3 loop: CASRPKGQETQYF. The CDR3, as DNA: TGTGCCAGCAGACCGAAGGGACAAGAGACCCAGTACTTC.